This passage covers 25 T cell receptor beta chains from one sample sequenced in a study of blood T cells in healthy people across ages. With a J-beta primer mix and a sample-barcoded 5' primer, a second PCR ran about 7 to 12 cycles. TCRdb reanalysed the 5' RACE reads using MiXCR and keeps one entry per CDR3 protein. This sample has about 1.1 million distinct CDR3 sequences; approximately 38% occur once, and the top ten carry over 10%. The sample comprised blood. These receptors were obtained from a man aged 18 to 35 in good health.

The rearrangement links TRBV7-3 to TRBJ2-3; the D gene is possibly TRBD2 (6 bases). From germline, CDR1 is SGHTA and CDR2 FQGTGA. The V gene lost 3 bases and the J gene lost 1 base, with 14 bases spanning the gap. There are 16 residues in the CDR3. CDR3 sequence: CASSFLGGIGTDTQYF. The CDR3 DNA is TGTGCCAGCAGCTTCCTTGGGGGGATCGGCACAGATACGCAGTATTTT.

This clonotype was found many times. The CDR3, as DNA: TGTGCCAGCAGCCAAGTGGAAGGCAATCAGCCCCAGCATTTT. Residues: CASSQVEGNQPQHF. This chain connects TRBV4-2 to TRBJ1-5, with D uncertain. Trimming stripped 1 base from V and 2 bases from J, with 6 bases between. From germline, CDR1 is LGHNA and CDR2 YNFKEQ. The CDR3 spans 14 residues.

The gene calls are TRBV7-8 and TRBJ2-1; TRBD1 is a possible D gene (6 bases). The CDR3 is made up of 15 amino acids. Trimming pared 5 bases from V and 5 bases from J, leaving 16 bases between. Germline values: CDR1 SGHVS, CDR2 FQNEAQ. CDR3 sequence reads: CASSPSTGSNNEQFF. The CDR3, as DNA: TGTGCCAGCAGCCCATCGACAGGATCGAACAATGAGCAGTTCTTC. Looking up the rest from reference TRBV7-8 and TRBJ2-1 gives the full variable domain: GAGVSQSPRYKVAKRGQDVALRCDPISGHVSLFWYQQALGQGPEFLTYFQNEAQLDKSGLPSDRFFAERPEGSVSTLKIQRTQQEDSAVYLCASSPSTGSNNEQFFGPGTRLTVL.

Written as DNA, the CDR3 is TGCAGCGTCCCGACAGGGGGAGGACCCGGGGAGCTGTTTTTT. Translation gives CSVPTGGGPGELFF. This sequence joins TRBV29-1 and TRBJ2-2; TRBD1 matches 9 bases. The CDR3 is made up of 14 amino acids. V was pared by 6 bases and J by 6 bases, with 8 bases of the junction left unmatched. CDR1 is SQVTM and CDR2 is ANQGSEA in the germline V gene.

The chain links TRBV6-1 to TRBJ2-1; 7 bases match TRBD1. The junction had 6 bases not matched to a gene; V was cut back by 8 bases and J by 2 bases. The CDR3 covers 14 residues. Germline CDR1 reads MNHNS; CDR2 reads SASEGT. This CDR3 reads CASETGIAYNEQFF. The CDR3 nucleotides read TGTGCCAGCGAGACAGGGATTGCCTACAATGAGCAGTTCTTC.

CDR3 in DNA: TGCGCCAGCAGCCAAGGGAACAGGGCGGACTATGGCTACACCTTC. Its protein product is CASSQGNRADYGYTF. The chain employs TRBV4-1 and TRBJ1-2, with D tentatively TRBD1 (6 bases). The CDR3 is made up of 15 amino acids. The V gene's germline CDR1 is MGHRA and CDR2 YSYEKL. The germline V and J ends were trimmed by 1 base and 3 bases, with 12 bases remaining between them.

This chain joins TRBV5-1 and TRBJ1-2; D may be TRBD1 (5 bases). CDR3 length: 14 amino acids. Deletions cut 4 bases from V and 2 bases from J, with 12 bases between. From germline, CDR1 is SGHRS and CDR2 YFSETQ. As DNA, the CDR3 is TGCGCCAGCAGCCCGACAGCCTCAAACTATGGCTACACCTTC. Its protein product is CASSPTASNYGYTF.

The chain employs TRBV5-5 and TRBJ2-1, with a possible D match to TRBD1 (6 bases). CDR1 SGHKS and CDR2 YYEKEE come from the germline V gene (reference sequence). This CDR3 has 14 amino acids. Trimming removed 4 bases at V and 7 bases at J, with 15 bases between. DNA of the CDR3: TGTGCCAGCAGCCCCTGGACAGCGCAAAATGAGCAGTTCTTC. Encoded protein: CASSPWTAQNEQFF.

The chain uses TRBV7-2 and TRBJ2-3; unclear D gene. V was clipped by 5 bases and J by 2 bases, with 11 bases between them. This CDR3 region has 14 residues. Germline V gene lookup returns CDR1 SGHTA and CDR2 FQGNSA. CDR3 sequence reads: CASSQPTATDTQYF. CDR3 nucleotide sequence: TGTGCCAGCAGCCAGCCGACTGCCACAGATACGCAGTATTTT.

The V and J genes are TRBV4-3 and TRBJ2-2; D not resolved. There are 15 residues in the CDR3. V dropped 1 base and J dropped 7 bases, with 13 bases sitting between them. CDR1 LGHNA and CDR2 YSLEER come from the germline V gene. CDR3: CASSQVGRPHGELFF. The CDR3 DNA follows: TGCGCCAGCAGCCAAGTCGGACGCCCCCACGGGGAGCTGTTTTTT.

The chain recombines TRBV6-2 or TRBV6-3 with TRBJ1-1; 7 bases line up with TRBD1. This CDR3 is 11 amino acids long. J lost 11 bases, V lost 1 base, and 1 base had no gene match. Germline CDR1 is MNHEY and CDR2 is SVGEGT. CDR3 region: CASSYWDSAFF. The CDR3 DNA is TGTGCCAGCAGTTACTGGGACAGCGCTTTCTTT.

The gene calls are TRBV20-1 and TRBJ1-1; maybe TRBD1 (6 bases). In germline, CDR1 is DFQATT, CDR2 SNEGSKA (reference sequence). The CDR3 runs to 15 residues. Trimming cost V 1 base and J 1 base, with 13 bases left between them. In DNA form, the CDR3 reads TGCAGTGCTAGAGGTCAGCGGGGGGCGAACACTGAAGCTTTCTTT. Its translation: CSARGQRGANTEAFF.

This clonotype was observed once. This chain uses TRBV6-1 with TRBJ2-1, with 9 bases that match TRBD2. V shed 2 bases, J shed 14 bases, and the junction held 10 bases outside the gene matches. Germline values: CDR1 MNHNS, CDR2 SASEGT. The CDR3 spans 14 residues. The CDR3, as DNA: TGTGCCAGCAGTGAAACTTTAGCGGGGGCCGCAAAGTTCTTC. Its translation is CASSETLAGAAKFF.

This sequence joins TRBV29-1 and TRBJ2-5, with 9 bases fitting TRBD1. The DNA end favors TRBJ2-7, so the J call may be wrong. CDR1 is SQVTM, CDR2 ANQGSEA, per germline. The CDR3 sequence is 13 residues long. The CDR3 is CSPRGGTGSEQYF. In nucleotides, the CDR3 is TGCAGCCCCAGGGGCGGGACAGGGAGCGAGCAGTACTTC.

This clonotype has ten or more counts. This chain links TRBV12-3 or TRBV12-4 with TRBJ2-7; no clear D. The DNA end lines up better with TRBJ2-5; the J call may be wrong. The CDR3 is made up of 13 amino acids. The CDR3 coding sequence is TGTGCCAGCAGTTTTGGGTCAGGAGAGACCCAGTACTTC. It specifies CASSFGSGETQYF.

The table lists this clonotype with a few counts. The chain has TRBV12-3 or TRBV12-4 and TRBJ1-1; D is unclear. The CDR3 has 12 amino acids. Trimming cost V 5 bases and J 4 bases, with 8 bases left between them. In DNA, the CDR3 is TGTGCCAGCAGTGAGGGTAGCACTGAAGCTTTCTTT. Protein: CASSEGSTEAFF.

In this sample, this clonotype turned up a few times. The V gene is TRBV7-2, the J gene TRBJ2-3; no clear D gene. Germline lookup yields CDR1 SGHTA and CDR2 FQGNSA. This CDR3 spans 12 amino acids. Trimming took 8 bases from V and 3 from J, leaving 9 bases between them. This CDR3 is CASYMQTDTQYF. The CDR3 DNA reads TGTGCCAGCTACATGCAAACAGATACGCAGTATTTT.

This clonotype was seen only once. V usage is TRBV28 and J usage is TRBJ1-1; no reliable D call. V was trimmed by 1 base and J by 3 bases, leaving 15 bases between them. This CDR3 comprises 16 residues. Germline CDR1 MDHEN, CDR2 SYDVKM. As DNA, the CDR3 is TGTGCCAGCAGTTTATTGGGGAAGGGCCCGGACACTGAAGCTTTCTTT. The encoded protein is CASSLLGKGPDTEAFF.

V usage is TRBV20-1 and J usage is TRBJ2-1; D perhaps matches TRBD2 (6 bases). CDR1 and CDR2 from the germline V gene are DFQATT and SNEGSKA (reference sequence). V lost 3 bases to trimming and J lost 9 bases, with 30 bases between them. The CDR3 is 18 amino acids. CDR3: CSARPSGDSGSQIGEQFF. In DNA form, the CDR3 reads TGCAGTGCTAGGCCATCCGGAGACTCCGGGAGTCAGATAGGTGAGCAGTTCTTC.

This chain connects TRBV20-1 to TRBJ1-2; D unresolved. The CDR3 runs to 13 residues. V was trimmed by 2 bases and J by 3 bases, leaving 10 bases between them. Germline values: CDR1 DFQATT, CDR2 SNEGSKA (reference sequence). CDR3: CSARSLGDYGYTF. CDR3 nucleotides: TGCAGTGCTAGAAGCCTGGGTGACTATGGCTACACCTTC.

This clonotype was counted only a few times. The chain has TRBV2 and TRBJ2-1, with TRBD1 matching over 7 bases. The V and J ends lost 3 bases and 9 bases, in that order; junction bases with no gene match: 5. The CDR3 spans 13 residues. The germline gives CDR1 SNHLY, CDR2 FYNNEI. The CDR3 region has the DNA TGTGCCAGCAGTGACGTGGGACAGTCTGAGCAGTTCTTC. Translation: CASSDVGQSEQFF.

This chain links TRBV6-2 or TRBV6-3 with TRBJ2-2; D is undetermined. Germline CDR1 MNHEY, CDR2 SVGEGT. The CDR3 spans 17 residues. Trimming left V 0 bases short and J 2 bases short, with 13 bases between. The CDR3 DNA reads TGTGCCAGCAGTTACTCGACGGTCGGACCAAACACCGGGGAGCTGTTTTTT. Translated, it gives CASSYSTVGPNTGELFF.

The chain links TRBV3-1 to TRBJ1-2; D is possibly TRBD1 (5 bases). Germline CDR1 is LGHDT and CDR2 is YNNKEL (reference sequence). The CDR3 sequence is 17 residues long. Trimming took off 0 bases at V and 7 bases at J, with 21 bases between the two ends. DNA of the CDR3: TGTGCCAGCAGCCAAGATACATGGGGCAGGGCGACCGCTGGCTACACCTTC. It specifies CASSQDTWGRATAGYTF.

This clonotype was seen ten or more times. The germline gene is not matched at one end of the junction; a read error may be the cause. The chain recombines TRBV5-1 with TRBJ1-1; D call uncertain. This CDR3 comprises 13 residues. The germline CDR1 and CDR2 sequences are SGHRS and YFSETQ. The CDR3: CASSLSRDTEAFF. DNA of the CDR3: TGTGCCAGCAGTTTATCCCGGGACACTGAAGCTTTCTTT. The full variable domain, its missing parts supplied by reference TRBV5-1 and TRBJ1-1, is KAGVTQTPRYLIKTRGQQVTLSCSPISGHRSVSWYQQTPGQGLQFLFEYFSETQRNKGNFPGRFSGRQFSNSRSEMNVSTLELGDSALYLCASSLSRDTEAFFGQGTRLTVV.

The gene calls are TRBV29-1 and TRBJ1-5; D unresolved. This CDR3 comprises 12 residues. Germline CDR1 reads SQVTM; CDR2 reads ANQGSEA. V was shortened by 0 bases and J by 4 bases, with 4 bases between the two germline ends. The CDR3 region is CSVEDQNQPQHF. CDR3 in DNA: TGCAGCGTTGAAGATCAGAATCAGCCCCAGCATTTT.